One sample yielded the 4 T cell receptor beta chains listed below, sequenced in a study of T cells in Graves' hyperthyroidism and ophthalmopathy. It was RNA transcripts that yielded the amplified TCR beta CDR3 regions. During a first-round RT-PCR of the TCR CDR3, the HTBI primer set was used. Via MiXCR, TCRdb re-called the multiplex PCR reads, giving one row per CDR3 protein. The table has 610,000 or so distinct CDR3 sequences, just over 45% seen once. Material for sequencing was peripheral blood or thyroid tissue (not recorded which). These receptors all stem from a woman between 18 and 30 years old with Graves' hyperthyroidism.

In regard to this clonotype: This may be a read error, as it is one base from a much larger clone. The chain has TRBV24-1 and TRBJ2-7; 8 nucleotides match TRBD2. The CDR3 covers 15 residues. In germline, CDR1 is KGHDR, CDR2 SFDVKD. V lost 3 bases to trimming and J lost 7 bases; unmatched junction nucleotides: 10. The CDR3 is CATSDVGSGMNEQYF. The CDR3 nucleotides read TGTGCCACCAGTGATGTCGGTAGCGGGATGAATGAGCAGTACTTC.

The rearrangement uses TRBV12-3 or TRBV12-4 and TRBJ1-1; 7 positions agree with TRBD1. This CDR3 comprises 16 residues. Trimming cost V 7 bases and J 1 base; bases outside gene matches: 12. The CDR3 region has the DNA TGTGCCAGCAACCTTGGGACGACAGGGAAGAACACTGAAGCTTTCTTT. As protein: CASNLGTTGKNTEAFF.

This clonotype showed up many times. The chain uses TRBV19 and TRBJ2-5; maybe TRBD1 (5 bases). Deletions cut 4 bases from V and 9 bases from J, with 18 bases between. Germline CDR1 LNHDA, CDR2 SQIVND (reference sequence). The CDR3 contains 14 residues. DNA of the CDR3: TGTGCCAGTAGTAAGTCAGGGCCTGAGGTGGCCCAGTACTTC. Its translation: CASSKSGPEVAQYF.

The chain carries TRBV9 and TRBJ1-1, with D unresolved. V was trimmed by 0 bases and J by 0 bases, leaving 6 bases between them. CDR1 and CDR2 from the germline V gene are SGDLS and YYNGEE. This CDR3 contains 14 residues. CDR3 in amino acids: CASSVEGMNTEAFF. The CDR3 DNA follows: TGTGCCAGCAGCGTAGAAGGGATGAACACTGAAGCTTTCTTT.